This TCR beta chain was sequenced during a study of blood T cells in healthy people across ages. The total RNA that was extracted per sample amounted to at least 6 micrograms. The use of a sample-barcoded 5' primer and a J-beta primer mix characterized a second PCR of roughly 6 to 11 cycles. TCRdb analysed the 5' RACE reads with MiXCR anew, one entry per CDR3 protein. Here the sample spans hundreds of thousands of distinct CDR3 sequences, 35% to 45% being singletons. As concerns this clonotype: Its specificity is unknown.

Germline CDR1 SGHTA, CDR2 FQGNSA. Trimming left V 5 bases short and J 11 bases short, with 21 bases between. The CDR3 is 14 residues long. Study-wide results and caveats: Without sorted subsets, naive and antigen-experienced compartments could not be conclusively compared. Per-million-T-cell TCR beta diversity fell roughly linearly with age.

Sequenced sample: blood. This sequence was found in a woman in her sixties in good health. The V gene is TRBV7-2, the J gene TRBJ2-5; D possibly corresponds to TRBD1 (6 bases). The CDR3 DNA is TGTGCCAGCAGCAGGGGCAGGGGTCACGTTGAGCAGTACTTC. It is translated as CASSRGRGHVEQYF.